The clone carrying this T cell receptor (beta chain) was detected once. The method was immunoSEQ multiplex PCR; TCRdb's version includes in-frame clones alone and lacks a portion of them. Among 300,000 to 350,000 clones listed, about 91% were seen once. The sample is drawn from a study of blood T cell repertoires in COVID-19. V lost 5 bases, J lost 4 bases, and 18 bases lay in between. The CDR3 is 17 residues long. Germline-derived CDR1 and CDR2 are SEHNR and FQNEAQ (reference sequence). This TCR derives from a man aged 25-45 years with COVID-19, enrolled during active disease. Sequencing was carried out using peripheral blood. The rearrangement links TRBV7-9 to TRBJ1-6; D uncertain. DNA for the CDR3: TGTGCCAGCAGCCGAATACTGTCCGGAGAATATAATTCACCCCTCCACTTT. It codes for CASSRILSGEYNSPLHF.